This TCR beta chain was sequenced in a study of Graves' ophthalmopathy and Graves' hyperthyroidism. Study at large: Peripheral blood was collected at initial diagnosis, before any treatment.

The V gene's germline CDR1 is LNHDA and CDR2 SQIVND (reference sequence). The CDR3 is 15 residues long. Germline trimming cut 6 bases from V and 0 bases from J; bases unmatched to any gene: 3. The sample holds many counts of this clonotype. Pregnant or lactating patients and those with other autoimmune diseases or uncontrolled infections were excluded. Orbital computed tomography, together with clinical symptoms, serum thyroxine, TRAb and thyroid ultrasound, was used for diagnosis. RNA transcripts provided the template for amplifying TCR beta CDR3 regions. Scientists carried out first-round RT-PCR using HTBI primers and then a second-round multiplex PCR. TCRdb used MiXCR to reprocess the multiplex PCR reads, holding one entry per CDR3 protein. The data hold roughly 700,000 distinct CDR3 sequences, with 40% observed a single time.

V is TRBV19 and J is TRBJ1-5, with 9 bases aligning to TRBD1. The specimen was peripheral blood. This clonotype was sampled from an adult man with Graves' ophthalmopathy. The CDR3 protein is CASRDRGYSNQPQHF. The DNA of the CDR3 is TGTGCCAGTAGGGACAGGGGTTATAGCAATCAGCCCCAGCATTTT.